Sequencing of this T cell receptor (beta chain) was carried out in a study of CD8 T cells in Susac syndrome. Study results and limitations: The authors acknowledged that the study's TCR sequencing and HLA analysis involved relatively few individuals.

RNA, at about 0.45 to 1 ug, was reverse transcribed with random hexamers. The amplification used immunoSEQ multiplex PCR on TCR beta CDR3; it spanned 54 Vbeta and 13 Jbeta. Each CDR3 protein is one row after TCRdb ran MiXCR on the immunoSEQ multiplex PCR reads. The table lists some 180,000 distinct CDR3 sequences, about 94% of them singletons. V was pared by 7 bases and J by 3 bases, with 16 bases between. Germline CDR1 is SNHLY and CDR2 is FYNNEI. The CDR3 consists of 14 residues. Age- and sex-matched healthy donors served as the control group. Through negative isolation, CD4+ and CD8+ T cells were obtained, while TEMRA cells were enriched using FACS. To note about this clonotype: Its antigen is unknown.

The TCR sequence derives from a human donor in good health. The chain joins TRBV2 to TRBJ2-7, with a weak D call TRBD2 (7 bases). Material: CD4+ T cells from PBMCs. The CDR3 here is CASIWGAGDYEQYF. For the CDR3, the DNA is TGTGCCAGCATTTGGGGGGCGGGGGACTACGAGCAGTACTTC.